Included here is one T cell receptor (beta chain) sequence, with context. Relative to the germline gene, one junction end is altered; a read error may explain this. TCRdb's copy holds only in-frame clones and misses some; the assay was immunoSEQ multiplex PCR. This repertoire shows 170,000 or so clones, approximately 83% found once; its top ten account for 1.5%. These data come from a study of blood T cell repertoires in COVID-19. Across the study: The analysed material was cDNA or gDNA that came from T cells, B-cell-depleted T cells, or PBMCs.

This TCR derives from a human donor in a cohort sampled during active COVID-19. Sequenced sample: peripheral blood.

CDR3 loop: CASSQVLTANYGYTF. The DNA for the CDR3 is TGTGCCAGCAGCCAAGTCTTGACAGCTAATTATGGCTACACCTTC. The chain has TRBV3-1 (or the pseudogene TRBV3-2) and TRBJ1-2; a weak D match, TRBD1 (5 bases). The CDR3 contains 15 residues. Germline V gene data show CDR1 as LGHDT and CDR2 as YNNKEL (reference sequence).